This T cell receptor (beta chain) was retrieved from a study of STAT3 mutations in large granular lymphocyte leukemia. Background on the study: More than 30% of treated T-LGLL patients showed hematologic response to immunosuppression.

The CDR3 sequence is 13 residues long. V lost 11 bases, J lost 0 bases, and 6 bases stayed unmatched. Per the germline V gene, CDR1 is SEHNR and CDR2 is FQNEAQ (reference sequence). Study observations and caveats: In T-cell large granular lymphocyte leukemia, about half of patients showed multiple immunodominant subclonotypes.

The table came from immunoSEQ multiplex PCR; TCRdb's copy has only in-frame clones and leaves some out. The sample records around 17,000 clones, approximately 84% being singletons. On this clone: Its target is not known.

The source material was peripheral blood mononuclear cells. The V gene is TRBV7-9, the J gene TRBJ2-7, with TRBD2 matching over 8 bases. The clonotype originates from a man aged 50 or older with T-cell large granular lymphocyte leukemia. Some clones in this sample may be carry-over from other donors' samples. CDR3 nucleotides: TGTGCCTCCAAGCGGGAGCCCTCCTACGAGCAGTACTTC. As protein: CASKREPSYEQYF.